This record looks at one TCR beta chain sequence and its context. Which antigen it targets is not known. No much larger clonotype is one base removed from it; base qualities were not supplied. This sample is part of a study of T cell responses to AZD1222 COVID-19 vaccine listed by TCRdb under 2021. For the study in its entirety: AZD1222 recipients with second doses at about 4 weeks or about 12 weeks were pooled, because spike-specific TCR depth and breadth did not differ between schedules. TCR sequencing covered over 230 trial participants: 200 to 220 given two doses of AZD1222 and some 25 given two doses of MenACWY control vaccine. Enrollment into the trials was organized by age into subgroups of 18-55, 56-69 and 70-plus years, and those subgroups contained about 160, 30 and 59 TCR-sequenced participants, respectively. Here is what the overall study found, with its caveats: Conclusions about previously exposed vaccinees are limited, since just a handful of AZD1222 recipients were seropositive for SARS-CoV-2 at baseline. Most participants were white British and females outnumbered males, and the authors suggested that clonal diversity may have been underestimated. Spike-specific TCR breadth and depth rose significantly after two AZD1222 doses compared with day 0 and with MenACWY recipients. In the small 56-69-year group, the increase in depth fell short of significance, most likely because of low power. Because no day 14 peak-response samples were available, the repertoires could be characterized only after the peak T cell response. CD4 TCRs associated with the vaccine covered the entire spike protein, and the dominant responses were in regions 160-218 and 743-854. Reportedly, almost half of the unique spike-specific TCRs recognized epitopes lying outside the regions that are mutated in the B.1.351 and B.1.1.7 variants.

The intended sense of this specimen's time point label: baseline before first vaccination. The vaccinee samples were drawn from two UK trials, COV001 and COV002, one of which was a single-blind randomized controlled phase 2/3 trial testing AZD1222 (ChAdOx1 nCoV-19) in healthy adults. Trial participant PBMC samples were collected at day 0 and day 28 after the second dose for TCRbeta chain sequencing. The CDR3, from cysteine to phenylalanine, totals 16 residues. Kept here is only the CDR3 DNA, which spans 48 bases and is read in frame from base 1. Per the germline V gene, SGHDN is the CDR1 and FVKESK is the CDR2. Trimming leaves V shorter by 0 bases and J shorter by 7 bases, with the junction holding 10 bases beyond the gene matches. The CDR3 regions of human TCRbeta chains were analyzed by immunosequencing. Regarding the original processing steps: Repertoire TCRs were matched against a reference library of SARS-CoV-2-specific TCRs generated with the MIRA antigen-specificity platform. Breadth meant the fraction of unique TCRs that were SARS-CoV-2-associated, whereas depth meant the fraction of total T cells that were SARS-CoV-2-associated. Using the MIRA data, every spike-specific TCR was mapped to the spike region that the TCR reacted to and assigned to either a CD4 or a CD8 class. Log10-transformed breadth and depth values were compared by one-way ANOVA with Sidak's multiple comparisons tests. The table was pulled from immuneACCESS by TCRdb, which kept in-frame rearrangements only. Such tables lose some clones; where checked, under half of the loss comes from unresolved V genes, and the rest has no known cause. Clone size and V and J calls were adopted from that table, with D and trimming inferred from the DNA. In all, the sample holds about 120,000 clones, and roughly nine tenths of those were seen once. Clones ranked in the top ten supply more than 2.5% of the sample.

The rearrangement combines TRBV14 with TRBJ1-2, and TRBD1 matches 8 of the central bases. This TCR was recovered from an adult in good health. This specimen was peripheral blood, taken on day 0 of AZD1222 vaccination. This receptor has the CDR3 CASSQDYGGTGGGYTF. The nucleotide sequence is TGTGCCAGCAGCCAAGACTACGGGGGTACAGGGGGTGGCTACACCTTC.